This T cell receptor beta chain was captured in a study of CD8+ T cells in alopecia areata. Study-level information: Each of the treated patients was given oral tofacitinib, 5 to 10 mg twice daily, for moderate-to-severe alopecia areata.

Study results and caveats: Relative to normal scalp, lesional scalp, especially alopecia totalis/universalis, showed higher clonality. Alphabeta T cells residing in normal skin are also sequenced in scalp samples.

Extracted RNA was reverse transcribed into cDNA, the sequencing template. Using immunoSEQ multiplex PCR, the repertoire was profiled, and TCRdb retains in-frame clones only, with some absent. The data contain roughly 120,000 clones, under 40% of them singletons. The CDR3 sequence is 16 residues long. CDR1 and CDR2 from the germline V gene are MNHEY and SMNVEV (reference sequence). J gave up 5 bases and V 5 bases, and 8 bases lay outside the gene matches. In this sample, this clone turned up once. Its matching antigen is unknown. J is TRBJ2-2 and V is TRBV27, with 10 nucleotides matching TRBD2. The source is a human donor with alopecia areata. The sample taken for sequencing was CD4+ T cells sorted from blood. CDR3 sequence reads: CASSREGLASTGELFF. CDR3 coding DNA: TGTGCCAGCAGTCGTGAGGGACTAGCGTCTACCGGGGAGCTGTTTTTT.